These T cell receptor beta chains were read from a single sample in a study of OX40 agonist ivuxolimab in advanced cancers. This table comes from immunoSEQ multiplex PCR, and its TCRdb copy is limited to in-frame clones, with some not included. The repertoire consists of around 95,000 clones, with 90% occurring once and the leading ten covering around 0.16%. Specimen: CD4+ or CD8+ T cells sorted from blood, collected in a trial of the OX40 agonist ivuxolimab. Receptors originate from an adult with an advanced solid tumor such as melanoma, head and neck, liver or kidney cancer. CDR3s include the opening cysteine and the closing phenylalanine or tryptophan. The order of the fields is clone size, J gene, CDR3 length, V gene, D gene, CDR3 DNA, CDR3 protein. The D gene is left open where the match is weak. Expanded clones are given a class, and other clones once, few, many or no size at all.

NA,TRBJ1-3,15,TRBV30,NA,TGTGCCTGGAGTGCAATAGAGGGTTACGGTAACACCATATATTTT,CAWSAIEGYGNTIYF
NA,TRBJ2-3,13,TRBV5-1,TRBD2,TGCGCCAGCAGCGGACTAGATTCAGATACGCAGTATTTT,CASSGLDSDTQYF
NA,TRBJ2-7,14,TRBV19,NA,TGTGCCAGTAGTATTAAAGGGAGTTCCTACGAGCAGTACTTC,CASSIKGSSYEQYF
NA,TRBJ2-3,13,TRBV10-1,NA,TGCGCCAGCAGTGAGTCAATACGGGATACGCAGTATTTT,CASSESIRDTQYF
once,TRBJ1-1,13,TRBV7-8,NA,TGTGCCAGCAGTACGGGGATGAACACTGAAGCTTTCTTT,CASSTGMNTEAFF
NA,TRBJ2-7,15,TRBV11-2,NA,TGTGCCAGCAGCTTAGGCGGGACACGGACCTACGAGCAGTACTTC,CASSLGGTRTYEQYF
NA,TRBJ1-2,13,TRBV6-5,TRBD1,TGTGCCAGCAGTTCGGGACCAGGGGGTGGCTACACCTTC,CASSSGPGGGYTF
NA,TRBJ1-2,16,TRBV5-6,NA,TGTGCCAGCAGCTTGGGGGTTCCGGTTGGAGGGTATGGCTACACCTTC,CASSLGVPVGGYGYTF
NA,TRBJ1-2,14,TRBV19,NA,TGTGCCAGTAGTCCTCAGGGTTCTAGCTATGGCTACACCTTC,CASSPQGSSYGYTF
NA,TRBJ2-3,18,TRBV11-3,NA,TGTGCCAGCAGCTTAGAGGTTGGGGGCAAGGGAATGGGAGATACGCAGTATTTT,CASSLEVGGKGMGDTQYF
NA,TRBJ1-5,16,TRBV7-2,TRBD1,TGTGCCAGCAGCTTAGCTGGGACAGTGGGGAATCAGCCCCAGCATTTT,CASSLAGTVGNQPQHF
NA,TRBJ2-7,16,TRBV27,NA,TGTGCCAGCATTAAGTTCGGGGGAGAACGGCCCTACGAGCAGTACTTC,CASIKFGGERPYEQYF
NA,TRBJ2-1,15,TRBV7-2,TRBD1,TGTGCCAGCAGCCCGGCCGGGACAGGGGTCAATGAGCAGTTCTTC,CASSPAGTGVNEQFF
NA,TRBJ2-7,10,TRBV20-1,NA,TGCAGTGCTAGGGGATACGAGCAGTACTTC,CSARGYEQYF
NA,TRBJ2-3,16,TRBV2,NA,TGTGCCAGCAGTGAAGATGGCGTGAGAACGGTCCGAGGGCAGTATTTT,CASSEDGVRTVRGQYF
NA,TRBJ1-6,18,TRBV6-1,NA,TGTGCCAGCAGTGAAGCGCTTCAAGGAGGAAGGAATAATTCACCCCTCCACTTT,CASSEALQGGRNNSPLHF
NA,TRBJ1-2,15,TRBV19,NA,TGTGCCAGTAGCCGGTCAACAGGGACGATGAGGGGCTACACCTTC,CASSRSTGTMRGYTF
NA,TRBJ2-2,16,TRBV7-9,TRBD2,TGTGCCAGCAGCTTCGGACTAGCGGGAGCAACCGGGGAGCTGTTTTTT,CASSFGLAGATGELFF
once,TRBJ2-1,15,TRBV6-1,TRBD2,TGTGCCAGCAGTGCACTAGCGGGGGGGGGCAATGAGCAGTTCTTC,CASSALAGGGNEQFF
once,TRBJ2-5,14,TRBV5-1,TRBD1,TGCGCCAGCAGTTCCGGGACAGGGCAAGAGACCCAGTACTTC,CASSSGTGQETQYF
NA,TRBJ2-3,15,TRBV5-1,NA,TGCGCCAGCAGCTTGGCCGTGGGGCGCACAGATACGCAGTATTTT,CASSLAVGRTDTQYF
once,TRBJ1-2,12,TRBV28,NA,TGTGCCAGCAACATACAGTGGAGGAGCTACACCTTC,CASNIQWRSYTF
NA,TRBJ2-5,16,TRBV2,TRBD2,TGTGCCAGCATCAGACCCCCTAGCGGGAGGAAAGAGACCCAGTACTTC,CASIRPPSGRKETQYF
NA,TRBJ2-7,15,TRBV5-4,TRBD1,TGTGCCAGCAGCTCGGGACAGCAGAGCTCCTACGAGCAGTACTTC,CASSSGQQSSYEQYF
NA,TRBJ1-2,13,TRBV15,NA,TGTGCCACCAGCGGGTCCAGGGGCGATGGCTACACCTTC,CATSGSRGDGYTF
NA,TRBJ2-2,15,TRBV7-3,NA,TGTGCCAGCAGCTTAGGAGGCAGGGGCACCGGGGAGCTGTTTTTT,CASSLGGRGTGELFF
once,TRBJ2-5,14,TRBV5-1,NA,TGCGCCAGCAGCTTGGACGGGGGAAAAGAGACCCAGTACTTC,CASSLDGGKETQYF
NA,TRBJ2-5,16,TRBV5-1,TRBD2,TGCGCCAGCAGTCCTGGGGCTAGCGGGAGGAAAGAGACCCAGTACTTC,CASSPGASGRKETQYF
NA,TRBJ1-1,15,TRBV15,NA,TGTGCCACCAGCAGAGATTCGGCAGACGACACTGAAGCTTTCTTT,CATSRDSADDTEAFF
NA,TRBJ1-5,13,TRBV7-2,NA,TGTGCCAGCAGCTTAATAGACAATCAGCCCCAGCATTTT,CASSLIDNQPQHF
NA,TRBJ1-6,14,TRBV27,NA,TGTGCCAGCACAACAGGGCCTCGGAATTCACCCCTCCACTTT,CASTTGPRNSPLHF
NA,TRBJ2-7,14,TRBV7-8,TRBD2,TGTGCCAGCTCTCCCCGGGGGGGGCCCTACGAGCAGTACTTC,CASSPRGGPYEQYF
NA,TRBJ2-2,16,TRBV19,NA,TGTGCCAGCGACCCCGTAGGCCGGATTGACACCGGGGAGCTGTTTTTT,CASDPVGRIDTGELFF
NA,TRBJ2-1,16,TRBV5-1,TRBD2,TGCGCCAGCAGCGGGGGACTAGCGGGGCAATACAATGAGCAGTTCTTC,CASSGGLAGQYNEQFF
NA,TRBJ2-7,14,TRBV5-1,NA,TGCGCCAGCAGCCCGGGCTACGGACCGACTGAGCAGTACTTC,CASSPGYGPTEQYF
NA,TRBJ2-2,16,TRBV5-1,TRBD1,TGCGCCAGCAGCACTGCAGGGGGCTTGGACACCGGGGAGCTGTTTTTT,CASSTAGGLDTGELFF
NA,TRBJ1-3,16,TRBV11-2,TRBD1,TGTGCCAGCCGGCGAGCCTTCGGACAGGCGGGGAACACCATATATTTT,CASRRAFGQAGNTIYF
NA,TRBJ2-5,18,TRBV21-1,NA,TGTGCCAGCAGCAATGGGTTGGGGACTAGCGGGAGTTTACAGACCCAGTACTTC,CASSNGLGTSGSLQTQYF
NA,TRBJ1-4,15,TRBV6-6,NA,TGTGCCAGCAGTTACAAGGACGGCTTTAATGAAAAACTGTTTTTT,CASSYKDGFNEKLFF
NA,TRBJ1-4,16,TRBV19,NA,TGTGCCAGTAGTATGGGGGGGGGCACAACTAATGAAAAACTGTTTTTT,CASSMGGGTTNEKLFF
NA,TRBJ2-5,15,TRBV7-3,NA,TGTGCCAGCAGCCCCCGGGGGACTTTCCAAGAGACCCAGTACTTC,CASSPRGTFQETQYF
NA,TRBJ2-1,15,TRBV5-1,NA,TGCGCCAGCAGCCGTGCCCGGGCCTCCTACAATGAGCAGTTCTTC,CASSRARASYNEQFF
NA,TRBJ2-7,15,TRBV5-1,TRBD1,TGCGCCAGCAGCTTAGGGGGCGCGGCCTCCTACGAGCAGTACTTC,CASSLGGAASYEQYF
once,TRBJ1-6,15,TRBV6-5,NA,TGTGCCAGCAGGAAGGGTGGCGCCTATAATTCACCCCTCCACTTT,CASRKGGAYNSPLHF
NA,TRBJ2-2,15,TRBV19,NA,TGTGCCAGTAGTATATCTAGATTTAGGACCGGGGAGCTGTTTTTT,CASSISRFRTGELFF
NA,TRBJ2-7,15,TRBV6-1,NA,TGTGCCAGCAGTGAGAGCGGGACAGAACTCTACGAGCAGTACTTC,CASSESGTELYEQYF
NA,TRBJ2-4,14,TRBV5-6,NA,TGTGCCAGCAGCTTGTCGGGGGGCATAGACATTCAGTACTTC,CASSLSGGIDIQYF
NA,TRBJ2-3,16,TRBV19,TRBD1,TGTGCCAGTAGTATTTCTGGGACAGTAAGCACAGATACGCAGTATTTT,CASSISGTVSTDTQYF
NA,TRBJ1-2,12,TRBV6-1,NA,TGTGCCAGCAGCCCAGACAGTTATGGCTACACCTTC,CASSPDSYGYTF
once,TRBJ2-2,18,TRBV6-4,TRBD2,TGTGCCAGCAGTGACTCGGTAGCGGGGGGAGCGAACACCGGGGAGCTGTTTTTT,CASSDSVAGGANTGELFF
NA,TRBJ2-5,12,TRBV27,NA,TGTGCCAGCAGCCATCTCCAAGAGACCCAGTACTTC,CASSHLQETQYF
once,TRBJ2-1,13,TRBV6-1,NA,TGTGCCAGTACCTCCCTGGGGTCTAATGAGCAGTTCTTC,CASTSLGSNEQFF
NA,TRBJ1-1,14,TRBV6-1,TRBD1,TGTGCCAGCCTAAAGGACAGGGGGCCTACTGAAGCTTTCTTT,CASLKDRGPTEAFF
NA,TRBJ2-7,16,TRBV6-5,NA,TGTGCCAGCAGTTACTCCTTAGGTACTAGCTCCTACGAGCAGTACTTC,CASSYSLGTSSYEQYF